This T cell receptor (beta chain) was retrieved from a study of T cells in Graves' hyperthyroidism and ophthalmopathy. This clonotype was counted at least ten times. Its target is unknown. Germline lookup yields CDR1 LGHDT and CDR2 YNNKEL (reference sequence). Trimming removed 1 base at V and 2 bases at J, with 10 bases between. The CDR3 is 15 amino acids. It was at first hyperthyroidism diagnosis, before any ophthalmopathy symptoms, that the blood sample was taken. This sample holds PBMCs from around 9.9 ml fresh peripheral blood. Findings of the study overall: Ophthalmopathy was model-predicted a median about 6.9 months pre-onset. Blood also held most thyroid clonotypes expanded beyond 0.001.

TCR beta CDR3 regions were amplified from RNA transcripts. The TCR CDR3 first-round RT-PCR relied on the HTBI primer set. In TCRdb, the multiplex PCR reads were re-called with MiXCR into one record per CDR3 protein. Seen here are around 700,000 distinct CDR3 sequences, roughly 20% observed once, and the top ten hold about a sixth. The specimen sequenced was blood. The genes are TRBV3-1 and TRBJ2-3; no reliable D call. This clonotype was obtained from a woman in her forties or fifties with Graves' hyperthyroidism that later progressed to Graves' ophthalmopathy. The CDR3 spells CASSQGGAPTDTQYF. The CDR3 nucleotides are TGTGCCAGCAGCCAAGGAGGCGCGCCCACAGATACGCAGTATTTT.